This T cell receptor (beta chain) was captured in a study of cytotoxic CD8 clonotypes in ibrutinib-treated CLL. Study results and caveats: The clonality went up when patients responded to ibrutinib and dropped back toward baseline at progression. Sampling schedules were unmatched across sustained-remission and progressing patients. Against age-matched healthy donors, baseline clonality ran higher and tracked circulating CD8+ T-cell counts.

From germline, CDR1 is LNHDA and CDR2 SQIVND (reference sequence). The germline V and J ends were trimmed by 3 bases and 0 bases, with 14 bases remaining between them. The CDR3 sequence is 17 residues long. Roughly 2.2 micrograms of genomic DNA (from cryopreserved PBMCs) were used for TCR beta libraries. Method: immunoSEQ multiplex PCR; TCRdb's copy keeps in-frame clones and lacks some. The table records about 35,000 clones, 71% of them present only once. Points on this clone: The antigen remains undetermined.

This chain links TRBV19 with TRBJ2-2; TRBD1 might be the D (5 bases). Sequencing used PBMCs, obtained at disease progression, from a patient treated with ibrutinib. The sequence came from a human donor with chronic lymphocytic leukemia. The CDR3 DNA reads as TGTGCCAGTAGTATTATAGGGGCTCTGGCGAACACCGGGGAGCTGTTTTTT. Protein: CASSIIGALANTGELFF.